This entry features one TCR beta chain sequence. Its specificity is unknown. Previously, flow cytometry had revealed CD8+CD57+ cell expansion in the patients chosen for sequencing. The data were obtained in a study of CD8+CD57+ T cells in acquired aplastic anemia. Overall study context: Sorting CD4+ and CD8+ cells gave DNA averaging around 3 ug. The study's findings and limits: Comparison of patients with controls identified around 28 shared CD8+ CDR3 sequences.

Investigators profiled TCR beta VDJ and CDR3 from genomic DNA template. TCRdb used MiXCR to reprocess the reads, holding one entry per CDR3 protein. This table holds 120,000 or so distinct CDR3 sequences, 45% to 60% found once. Germline loops: CDR1 KGHDR, CDR2 SFDVKD. This CDR3 region has 13 residues. Trimming pared 4 bases from V and 5 bases from J, leaving 7 bases between. Source material: sorted CD4+, CD8+, or CD8+CD57+ T cells (not recorded which) from PBMCs. The chain has TRBV24-1 and TRBJ1-4; D remains unclear. This receptor was identified in a human donor with aplastic anemia. The CDR3 DNA reads TGTGCCACCAGTGAAGGGAGAAATGAAAAACTGTTTTTT. This translates into CATSEGRNEKLFF.